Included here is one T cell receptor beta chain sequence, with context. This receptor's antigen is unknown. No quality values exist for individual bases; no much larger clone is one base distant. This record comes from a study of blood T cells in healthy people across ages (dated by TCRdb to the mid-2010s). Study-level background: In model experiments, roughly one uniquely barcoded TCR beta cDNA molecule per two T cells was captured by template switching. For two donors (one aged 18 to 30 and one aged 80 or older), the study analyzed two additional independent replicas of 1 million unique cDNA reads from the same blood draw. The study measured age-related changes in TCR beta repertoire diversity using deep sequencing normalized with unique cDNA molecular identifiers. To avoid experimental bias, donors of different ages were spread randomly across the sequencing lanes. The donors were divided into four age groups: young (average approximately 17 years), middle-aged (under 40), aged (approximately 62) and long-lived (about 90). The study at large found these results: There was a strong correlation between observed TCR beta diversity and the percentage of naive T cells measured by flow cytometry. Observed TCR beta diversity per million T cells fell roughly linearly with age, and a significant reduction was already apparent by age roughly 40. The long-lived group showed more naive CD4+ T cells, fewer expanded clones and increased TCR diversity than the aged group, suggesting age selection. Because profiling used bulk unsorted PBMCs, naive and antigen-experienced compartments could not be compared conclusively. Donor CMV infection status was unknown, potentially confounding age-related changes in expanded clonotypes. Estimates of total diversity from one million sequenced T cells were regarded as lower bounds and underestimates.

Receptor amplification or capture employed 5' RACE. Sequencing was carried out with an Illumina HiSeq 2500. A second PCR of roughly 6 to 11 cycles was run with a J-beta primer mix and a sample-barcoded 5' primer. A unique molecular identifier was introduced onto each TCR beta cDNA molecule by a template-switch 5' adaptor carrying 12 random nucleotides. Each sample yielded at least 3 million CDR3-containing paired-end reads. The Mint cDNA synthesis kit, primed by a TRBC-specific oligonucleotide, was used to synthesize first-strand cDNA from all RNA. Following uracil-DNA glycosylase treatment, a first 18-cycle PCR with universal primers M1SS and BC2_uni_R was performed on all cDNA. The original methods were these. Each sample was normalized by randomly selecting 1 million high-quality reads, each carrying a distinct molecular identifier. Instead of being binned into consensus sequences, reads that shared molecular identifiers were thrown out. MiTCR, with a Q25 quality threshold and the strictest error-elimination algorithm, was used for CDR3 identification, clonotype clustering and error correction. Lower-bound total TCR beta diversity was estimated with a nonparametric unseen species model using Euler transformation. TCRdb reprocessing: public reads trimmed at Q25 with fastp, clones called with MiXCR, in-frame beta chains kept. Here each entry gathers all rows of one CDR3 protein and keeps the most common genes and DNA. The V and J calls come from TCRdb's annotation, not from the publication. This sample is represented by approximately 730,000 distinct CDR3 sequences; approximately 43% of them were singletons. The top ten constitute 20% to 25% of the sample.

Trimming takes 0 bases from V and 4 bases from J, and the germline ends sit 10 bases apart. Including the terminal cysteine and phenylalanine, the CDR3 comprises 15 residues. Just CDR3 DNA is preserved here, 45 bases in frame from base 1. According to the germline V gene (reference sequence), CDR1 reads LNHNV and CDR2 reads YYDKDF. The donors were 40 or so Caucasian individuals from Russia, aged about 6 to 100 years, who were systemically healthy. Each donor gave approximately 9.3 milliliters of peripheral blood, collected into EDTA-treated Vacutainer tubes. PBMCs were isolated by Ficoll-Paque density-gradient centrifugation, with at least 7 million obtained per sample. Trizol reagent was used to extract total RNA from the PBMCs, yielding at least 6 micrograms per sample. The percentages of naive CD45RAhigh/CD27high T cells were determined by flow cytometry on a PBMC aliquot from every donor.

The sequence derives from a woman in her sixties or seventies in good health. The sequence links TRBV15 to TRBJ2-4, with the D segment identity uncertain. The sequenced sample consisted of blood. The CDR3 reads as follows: CATSREQLTKNIQYF. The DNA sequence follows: TGTGCCACCAGCAGAGAGCAGTTGACAAAAAACATTCAGTACTTC.